This is a list of T cell receptor beta chains from one sample in a study of cytomegalovirus exposure and HLA in healthy donors. The table came from immunoSEQ multiplex PCR; TCRdb's copy has only in-frame clones and leaves some out. The sample has about 110,000 clones; less than 85% are singletons. The sequenced sample consisted of PBMCs. These receptors were collected from a man aged 25-45 years in good health and CMV-seropositive. The CDR3 runs from the conserved cysteine through the conserved F or W. Fields, in order: CDR3 DNA, CDR3 protein, D gene, J gene, V gene, clone size. A D gene is named only where the DNA matches it firmly. Size is stated for part of the rows, as once, few or many counts, or as a class when the clone is expanded.

TGTGCCACCAGCAGCGACAGGGACTACGAGCAGTACTTC | CATSSDRDYEQYF | TRBD1 | TRBJ2-7 | TRBV15 | -
TGTGCCAGCAGCCTTGGACAGGGAGGAGCAGATACGCAGTATTTT | CASSLGQGGADTQYF | TRBD1 | TRBJ2-3 | TRBV7-9 | -
TGTGCCAGCGTGCAAGGCTTTCTAGGCGGCTACACCTTC | CASVQGFLGGYTF | - | TRBJ1-2 | TRBV5-6 | -
TGTGCCAGCAGCCAAGAGGCAGGGAGGGTCGGACAGCCCCAGCATTTT | CASSQEAGRVGQPQHF | - | TRBJ1-5 | TRBV4-2 | -
TGTGCCAGCAGTTTAACGACAGGGTGGGCTAACACCGGGGAGCTGTTTTTT | CASSLTTGWANTGELFF | TRBD1 | TRBJ2-2 | TRBV27 | once
TGTGCCAGCAGCTTTAGGGCGTGGCGGGGGGGCGGAAATACGCAGTATTTT | CASSFRAWRGGGNTQYF | TRBD2 | TRBJ2-3 | TRBV11-2 | few
TGTGCCAGCAGCGTAGTTGGACTAGCGGGGGCCAGCACCGGGGAGCTGTTTTTT | CASSVVGLAGASTGELFF | TRBD2 | TRBJ2-2 | TRBV9 | once
TGTGCCAGCAGTCCCCGGGGAGGGATCGACTATGGCTACACCTTC | CASSPRGGIDYGYTF | - | TRBJ1-2 | TRBV27 | -
TGTGCCAGCAGTTTACTTACTAGCGGGGACCAAGAGACCCAGTACTTC | CASSLLTSGDQETQYF | TRBD2 | TRBJ2-5 | TRBV27 | -
TGCGCCAGCAGCCAACCTAGCGGGGGACTCACCGGGGAGCTGTTTTTT | CASSQPSGGLTGELFF | TRBD2 | TRBJ2-2 | TRBV4-3 | once
TGTGCCAGCAGCCAACCCGAAGGACAGGTGAGCCCCTACAATGAGCAGTTCTTC | CASSQPEGQVSPYNEQFF | TRBD1 | TRBJ2-1 | TRBV4-2 | -
TGTGCCACCCGGGTGGGGGGGGGATCGAACACCGGGGAGCTGTTTTTT | CATRVGGGSNTGELFF | TRBD2 | TRBJ2-2 | TRBV10-3 | -
TGTGCCAGCAGCTTTCCGGGGGGAGAGGGGGAGCAGTTCTTC | CASSFPGGEGEQFF | TRBD2 | TRBJ2-1 | TRBV7-9 | -
TGTGCCAGCAGCCCCCGACAGGAATCGTGGCAAGAGACCCAGTACTTC | CASSPRQESWQETQYF | - | TRBJ2-5 | TRBV7-9 | -
TGTGCCAGCAGCTTTGGGGGGGGCAGGAAGGAGCAGTTCTTC | CASSFGGGRKEQFF | - | TRBJ2-1 | TRBV7-3 | -
TGTGCCAGCAGCTTGGGACTAGCGGGGCCGTCTGATACGCAGTATTTT | CASSLGLAGPSDTQYF | TRBD2 | TRBJ2-3 | TRBV11-2 | -
TGCGCCAGCAGCTTGGTTAGCGGAGAAGGATCCGGGGAGCTGTTTTTT | CASSLVSGEGSGELFF | - | TRBJ2-2 | TRBV5-1 | once
TGTGCCAGCAGCCCCGTGCGGGGGGGTTCTATAGATACGCAGTATTTT | CASSPVRGGSIDTQYF | TRBD2 | TRBJ2-3 | TRBV5-8 | -
TGTGCCAGCAGCTTAGTAGGGGGCGGGGGGACGGACACTGAAGCTTTCTTT | CASSLVGGGGTDTEAFF | TRBD1 | TRBJ1-1 | TRBV7-9 | -
TGTGCCAGCAGCTTAGCTCTCAATTCACCCCTCCACTTT | CASSLALNSPLHF | - | TRBJ1-6 | TRBV7-2 | -
TGTGCCAGCAGTCCCCAGGGGCATAATGAAAAACTGTTTTTT | CASSPQGHNEKLFF | - | TRBJ1-4 | TRBV28 | -
TGTGCCAGCAGCTACTTTGGGGGACAGGGAAATTCACCCCTCCACTTT | CASSYFGGQGNSPLHF | TRBD1 | TRBJ1-6 | TRBV5-4 | -